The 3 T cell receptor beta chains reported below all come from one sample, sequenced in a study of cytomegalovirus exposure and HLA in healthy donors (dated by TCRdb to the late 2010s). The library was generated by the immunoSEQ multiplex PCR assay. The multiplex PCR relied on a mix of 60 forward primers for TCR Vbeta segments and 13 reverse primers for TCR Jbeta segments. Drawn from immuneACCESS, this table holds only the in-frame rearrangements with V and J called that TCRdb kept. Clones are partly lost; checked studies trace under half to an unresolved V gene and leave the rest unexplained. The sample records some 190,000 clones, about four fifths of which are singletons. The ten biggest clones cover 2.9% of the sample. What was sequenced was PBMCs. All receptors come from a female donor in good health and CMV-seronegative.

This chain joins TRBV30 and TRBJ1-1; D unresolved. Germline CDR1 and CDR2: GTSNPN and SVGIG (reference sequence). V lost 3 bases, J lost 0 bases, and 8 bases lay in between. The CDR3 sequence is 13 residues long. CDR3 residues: CAWSRLMNTEAFF. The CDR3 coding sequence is TGTGCCTGGAGCAGGCTAATGAACACTGAAGCTTTCTTT.

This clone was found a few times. The chain's CDR3 is CASSLVPTFDRDPYEQYF. The CDR3 DNA follows: TGTGCCAGCAGTTTAGTCCCAACTTTCGACAGGGATCCTTACGAGCAGTACTTC. The chain employs TRBV27 and TRBJ2-7; 7 bases are shared with TRBD1. There are 18 residues in the CDR3. Germline V gene lookup returns CDR1 MNHEY and CDR2 SMNVEV (reference sequence). V gave up 2 bases and J gave up 4 bases; unmatched junction bases: 17.

CDR3 sequence: CASSLENTQYF. Written as DNA, the CDR3 is TGTGCCAGCAGTTTGGAGAATACGCAGTATTTT. The chain has TRBV28 and TRBJ2-3; D not certain. This CDR3 has 11 amino acids. The germline CDR1 and CDR2 sequences are MDHEN and SYDVKM. The V end lost 3 bases, the J end lost 7 bases, and 5 bases lay between the germline ends.